This section outlines one T cell receptor beta chain sequence together with its context. V lost 3 bases and J 2 bases, leaving 14 bases between the germline ends. The CDR3 totals 15 residues. Germline CDR1 MNHEY, CDR2 SMNVEV (reference sequence). This sample was included in a study of T-cell reconstitution after alpha-beta-depleted transplantation in children. Library preparation (for TCRbeta) was performed with unique molecular identifiers. TCRdb re-analysed the PCR reads in MiXCR, keeping a single row per CDR3 protein. The repertoire has about 270,000 distinct CDR3 sequences, over 8% of them found once; the top ten carry around 10%.

The chain links TRBV27 to TRBJ2-7; D perhaps matches TRBD2 (5 bases). Source: PBMCs from the stem cell graft donor, taken from the stem cell graft. The clonotype comes from a human donor who donated a stem cell graft to a child with SCID. CDR3 nucleotides: TGTGCCAGCAGTTTCGGGGTGTCCGGTCCCTACGAGCAGTACTTC. It specifies CASSFGVSGPYEQYF.